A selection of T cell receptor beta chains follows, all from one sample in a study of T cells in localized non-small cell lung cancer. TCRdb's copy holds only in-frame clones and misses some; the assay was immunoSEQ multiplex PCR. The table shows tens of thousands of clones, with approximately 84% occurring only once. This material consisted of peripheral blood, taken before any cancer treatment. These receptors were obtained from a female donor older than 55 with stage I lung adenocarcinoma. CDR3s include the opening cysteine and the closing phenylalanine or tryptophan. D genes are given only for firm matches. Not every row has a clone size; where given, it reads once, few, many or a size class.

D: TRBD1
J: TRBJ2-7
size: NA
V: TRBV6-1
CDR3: CASGGTGAYEQYF
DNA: TGTGCCAGCGGTGGGACAGGAGCCTACGAGCAGTACTTC

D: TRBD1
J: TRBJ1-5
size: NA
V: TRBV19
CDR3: CASCGAGGLFNQPQHF
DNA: TGTGCCAGTTGTGGGGCAGGGGGCCTCTTCAATCAGCCCCAGCATTTT

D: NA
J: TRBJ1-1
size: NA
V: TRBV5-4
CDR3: CASSLASRGNTEAFF
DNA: TGTGCCAGCAGCTTGGCCTCTCGGGGGAACACTGAAGCTTTCTTT

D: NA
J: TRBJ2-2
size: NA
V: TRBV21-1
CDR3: CASSNSSSTGELFF
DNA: TGTGCCAGCAGCAACTCCTCCAGCACCGGGGAGCTGTTTTTT

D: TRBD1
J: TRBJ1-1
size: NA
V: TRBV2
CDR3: CASSAGQGIQNTEAFF
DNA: TGTGCCAGCAGCGCGGGACAGGGTATACAGAACACTGAAGCTTTCTTT

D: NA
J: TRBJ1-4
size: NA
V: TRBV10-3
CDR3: CAIRNSELEKLFF
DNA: TGTGCCATCAGGAACAGCGAGTTGGAAAAACTGTTTTTT

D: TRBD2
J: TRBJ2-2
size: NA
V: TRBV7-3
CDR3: CASSLSGGSNTGELFF
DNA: TGTGCCAGCAGCTTAAGCGGGGGGAGTAACACCGGGGAGCTGTTTTTT

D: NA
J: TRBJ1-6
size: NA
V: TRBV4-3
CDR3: CASSQGTARRWPLHF
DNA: TGCGCCAGCAGCCAAGGGACAGCCCGTCGCTGGCCCCTCCACTTT

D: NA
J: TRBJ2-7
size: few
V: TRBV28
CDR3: CASSFPTGPYEQYF
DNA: TGTGCCAGCAGTTTTCCGACAGGTCCCTACGAGCAGTACTTC

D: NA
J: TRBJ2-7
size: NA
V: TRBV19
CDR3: CASSSQASYEQYF
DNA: TGTGCCAGTAGTTCACAGGCTTCCTACGAGCAGTACTTC

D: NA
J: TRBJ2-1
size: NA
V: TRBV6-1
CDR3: CASSGRGGAAYNEQFF
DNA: TGTGCCAGCAGTGGACGCGGGGGCGCGGCCTACAATGAGCAGTTCTTC

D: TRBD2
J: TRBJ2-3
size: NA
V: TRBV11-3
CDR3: CASSPGLAGASTDTQYF
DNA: TGTGCCAGCAGCCCAGGACTAGCGGGCGCCAGCACAGATACGCAGTATTTT

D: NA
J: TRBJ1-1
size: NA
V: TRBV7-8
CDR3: CASSLALANTEAFF
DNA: TGTGCCAGCAGCTTAGCGCTTGCGAACACTGAAGCTTTCTTT

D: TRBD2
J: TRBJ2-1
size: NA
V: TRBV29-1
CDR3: CSVGGLAGGYSEQFF
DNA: TGCAGCGTGGGGGGACTAGCGGGAGGGTATAGTGAGCAGTTCTTC

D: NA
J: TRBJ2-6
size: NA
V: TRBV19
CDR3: CASSGDREAGANVLTF
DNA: TGTGCCAGTAGTGGCGACAGGGAGGCTGGGGCCAACGTCCTGACTTTC

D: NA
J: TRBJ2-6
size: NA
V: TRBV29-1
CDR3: CSVGQGSSGANVLTF
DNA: TGCAGCGTTGGGCAGGGATCCTCTGGGGCCAACGTCCTGACTTTC

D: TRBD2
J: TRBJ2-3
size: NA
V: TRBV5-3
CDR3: CARSLESGNLPGSTDTQYF
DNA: TGTGCCAGAAGCTTGGAGAGCGGGAACCTCCCCGGGAGCACAGATACGCAGTATTTT

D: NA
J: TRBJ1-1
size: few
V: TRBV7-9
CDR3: CASSLFRGVAFF
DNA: TGTGCCAGCAGCTTATTTAGAGGGGTAGCTTTCTTT

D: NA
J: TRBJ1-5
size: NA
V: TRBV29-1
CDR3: CSGALFRVYSNQPQHF
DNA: TGCAGCGGCGCCCTTTTCAGGGTTTACTCAAATCAGCCCCAGCATTTT

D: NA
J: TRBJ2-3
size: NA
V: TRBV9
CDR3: CASSVVGDGTDTQYF
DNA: TGTGCCAGCAGCGTAGTAGGGGACGGCACAGATACGCAGTATTTT

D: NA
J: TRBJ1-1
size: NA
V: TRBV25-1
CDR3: CASSGIQNTEAFF
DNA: TGTGCCAGCAGTGGGATACAGAACACTGAAGCTTTCTTT

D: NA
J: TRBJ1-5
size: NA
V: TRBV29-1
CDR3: CSVQDNSNQPQHF
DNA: TGCAGCGTTCAGGACAACAGCAATCAGCCCCAGCATTTT

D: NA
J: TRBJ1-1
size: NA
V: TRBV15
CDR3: CATSGGLGTEAFF
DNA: TGTGCCACCAGCGGGGGGCTAGGGACTGAAGCTTTCTTT

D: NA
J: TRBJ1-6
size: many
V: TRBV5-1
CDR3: CASRFRAENSPLHF
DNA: TGCGCCAGCAGGTTCCGGGCCGAGAATTCACCCCTCCACTTT

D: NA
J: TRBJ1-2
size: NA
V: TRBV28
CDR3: CASSLPDYGYTF
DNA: TGTGCCAGCAGTTTACCGGACTATGGCTACACCTTC

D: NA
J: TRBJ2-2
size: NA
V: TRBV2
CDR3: CASSVPGTRGTGELFF
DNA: TGTGCCAGCAGTGTTCCCGGGACAAGGGGCACCGGGGAGCTGTTTTTT

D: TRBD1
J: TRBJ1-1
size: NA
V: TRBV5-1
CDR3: CASSLEKQGAAMNTEAFF
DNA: TGCGCCAGCAGCTTAGAAAAACAGGGGGCCGCTATGAACACTGAAGCTTTCTTT

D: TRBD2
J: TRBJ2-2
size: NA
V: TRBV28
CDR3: CASRLTSGIGELFF
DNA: TGTGCCAGCAGGCTGACTAGCGGGATCGGGGAGCTGTTTTTT

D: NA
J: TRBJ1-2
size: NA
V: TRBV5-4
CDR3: CASSFEWEDYGYTF
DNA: TGTGCCAGCAGCTTCGAGTGGGAAGACTATGGCTACACCTTC

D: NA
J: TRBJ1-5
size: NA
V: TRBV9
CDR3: CASSANSHSNQPQHF
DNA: TGTGCCAGCAGCGCGAACAGTCATAGCAATCAGCCCCAGCATTTT

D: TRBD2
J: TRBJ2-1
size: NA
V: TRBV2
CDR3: CASSEVRIAGYNEQFF
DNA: TGTGCCAGCAGTGAGGTTAGAATAGCGGGATACAATGAGCAGTTCTTC